These 18 T cell receptor beta chains were sequenced from one sample in a study of T-cell memory formation after mild COVID-19. TCRdb reprocessed the 5' RACE reads via MiXCR and lists one record per CDR3 protein. Of 150,000 or so distinct CDR3 sequences listed, roughly 11% are singletons. The sample was PBMCs or a T cell subset sorted from them (not recorded which). The receptors come from a man aged 18 to 30 who had mild COVID-19 (a few samples of this study predate the infection). Cell type and time point are not known.

This clonotype turned up a few times. CDR3 nucleotides: TGTGCCAGCAGCTTCGTCGGGCGGGATACGCAGTATTTT. Amino acids: CASSFVGRDTQYF. The J gene is TRBJ2-3, the V gene TRBV11-2; no definite D call. This CDR3 is built from 13 residues. Trimming left V 3 bases short and J 6 bases short, with 10 bases between. The germline V gene has CDR1 SGHAT and CDR2 FQNNGV.

This clonotype has only a few counts. This sequence joins TRBV3-1 and TRBJ1-5; 9 positions agree with TRBD1. V was pared by 0 bases and J by 1 base, with 10 bases of the junction left unmatched. CDR1 and CDR2 from the germline V gene are LGHDT and YNNKEL (reference sequence). There are 19 residues in the CDR3. CDR3 loop: CASSQEVRTGELSNQPQHF. CDR3 coding DNA: TGTGCCAGCAGCCAAGAGGTCCGGACAGGGGAATTGAGCAATCAGCCCCAGCATTTT.

The chain uses TRBV9 and TRBJ2-3; the D is unclear. Germline CDR1 and CDR2: SGDLS and YYNGEE. With 4 bases removed from V and 4 bases from J, the gap between germline ends came to 16 bases. CDR3 length: 15 amino acids. The CDR3 DNA sequence: TGTGCCAGCAGCCCCCGGCAGGTTCCCGCAGATACGCAGTATTTT. Translation: CASSPRQVPADTQYF. Full variable domain (rest looked up from reference TRBV9 and TRBJ2-3): DSGVTQTPKHLITATGQRVTLRCSPRSGDLSVYWYQQSLDQGLQFLIQYYNGEERAKGNILERFSAQQFPDLHSELNLSSLELGDSALYFCASSPRQVPADTQYFGPGTRLTVL.

The J gene is TRBJ2-3, the V gene TRBV7-3; 9 bases line up with TRBD2. This CDR3 has 15 amino acids. V trimming: 2 bases; J trimming: 5 bases; junction bases outside the gene matches: 5. Germline CDR1 is SGHTA and CDR2 is FQGTGA. The CDR3 spells CASSLGSGGIDTQYF. DNA for the CDR3: TGTGCCAGCAGCTTAGGTAGCGGGGGCATAGATACGCAGTATTTT.

This clonotype has a handful of counts. This chain uses TRBV7-9 with TRBJ2-3; unclear D gene. The CDR3 spans 14 residues. The germline V and J ends were trimmed by 5 bases and 0 bases, with 9 bases remaining between them. Germline CDR1 SEHNR, CDR2 FQNEAQ (reference sequence). The CDR3 DNA is TGTGCCAGCAGCAACAGTTATAGCACAGATACGCAGTATTTT. It codes for CASSNSYSTDTQYF.

This clonotype came up many times. The gene calls are TRBV7-2 and TRBJ2-7; the D gene is possibly TRBD2 (5 bases). This CDR3 region has 13 residues. Germline CDR1 is SGHTA and CDR2 is FQGNSA. Trimming removed 7 bases at V and 1 base at J, with 11 bases between. The DNA for the CDR3 is TGTGCCAGCACCACGGGGTTGTCCTACGAGCAGTACTTC. The encoded protein is CASTTGLSYEQYF. Full variable domain (remainder filled in from reference TRBV7-2 and TRBJ2-7): GAGVSQSPSNKVTEKGKDVELRCDPISGHTALYWYRQSLGQGLEFLIYFQGNSAPDKSGLPSDRFSAERTGGSVSTLTIQRTQQEDSAVYLCASTTGLSYEQYFGPGTRLTVT.

Only a few counts were recorded for this clonotype. This sequence joins TRBV4-1 and TRBJ2-5; D is unresolved. In germline, CDR1 is MGHRA, CDR2 YSYEKL. CDR3 length: 13 amino acids. Between the trimmed V and J ends, which lost 4 bases and 5 bases, there was a span of 11 bases. The CDR3: CASSLITVETQYF. The CDR3 DNA reads as TGCGCCAGCAGCCTTATAACTGTTGAGACCCAGTACTTC.

This clonotype showed up just a few times. V usage is TRBV11-3 and J usage is TRBJ2-7; TRBD1 aligns across 8 bases. Per the germline V gene, CDR1 is SGHNT and CDR2 is YENEEA. The CDR3 has 15 amino acids. J was trimmed by 5 bases and V by 5 bases; bases with no gene match: 11. The CDR3 loop is CASSQRGQARHEQYF. CDR3 coding DNA: TGTGCCAGCAGCCAACGGGGACAGGCACGCCACGAGCAGTACTTC. The full variable domain, with the rest looked up from reference TRBV11-3 and TRBJ2-7, is EAGVVQSPRYKIIEKKQPVAFWCNPISGHNTLYWYLQNLGQGPELLIRYENEEAVDDSQLPKDRFSAERLKGVDSTLKIQPAELGDSAVYLCASSQRGQARHEQYFGPGTRLTVT.

This chain uses TRBV4-1 with TRBJ2-3, with a weak D call TRBD2 (5 bases). Germline CDR1 is MGHRA and CDR2 is YSYEKL. Trimming left V 4 bases short and J 1 base short, with 15 bases between. CDR3 length: 16 amino acids. Here the CDR3 reads CASSRGIDGGTDTQYF. For the CDR3, the DNA is TGCGCCAGCAGCCGAGGGATTGACGGAGGCACAGATACGCAGTATTTT.

This clonotype was seen a handful of times. This chain uses TRBV4-3 with TRBJ2-3, with D tentatively TRBD1 (5 bases). From germline, CDR1 is LGHNA and CDR2 YSLEER. With 4 bases removed from V and 8 bases from J, the gap between germline ends came to 22 bases. This CDR3 is 16 amino acids long. The CDR3 bases are TGCGCCAGCAGCCCAGGGAAGGGTCGAACTGCAGCTACGCAGTATTTT. This sequence encodes CASSPGKGRTAATQYF.

The genes are TRBV10-3 and TRBJ1-1; D is undetermined. This CDR3 is 13 amino acids long. V shed 2 bases and J shed 11 bases, with 15 bases lying between them. In germline, CDR1 is ENHRY, CDR2 SYGVKD. CDR3: CAISEERNDLAFF. The CDR3, as DNA: TGTGCCATCAGTGAGGAACGAAACGACTTGGCTTTCTTT.

This clonotype was observed at least ten times. This chain joins TRBV7-2 and TRBJ2-7; possibly TRBD2 for D (7 bases). The CDR3 has 15 amino acids. V was clipped by 5 bases and J by 2 bases, with 16 bases between them. Germline CDR1 and CDR2: SGHTA and FQGNSA. CDR3 nucleotides: TGTGCCAGCAGCCCGGGGAGGGGGAGGACCTACGAGCAGTACTTC. This sequence encodes CASSPGRGRTYEQYF.

This clonotype was detected only a few times. The chain employs TRBV7-2 and TRBJ2-7; 7 bases are a match to TRBD1. The germline gives CDR1 SGHTA, CDR2 FQGNSA. The CDR3 covers 15 residues. The V gene end was trimmed by 3 bases and the J gene end by 1 base; junction bases not matched to a gene: 6. The DNA for the CDR3 is TGTGCCAGCAGCTTTTCCCGGGACAGATCCTACGAGCAGTACTTC. Translating gives CASSFSRDRSYEQYF.

This clonotype was detected only a few times. CDR3 in amino acids: CASSARGPYEQYF. Here the CDR3 DNA reads TGTGCCAGCAGTGCACGGGGCCCCTACGAGCAGTACTTC. The chain links TRBV25-1 to TRBJ2-7, with D tentatively TRBD1 or TRBD2 (5 bases each). Germline V gives CDR1 MGHDK, CDR2 SYGVNS. The CDR3 has 13 residues. The V gene lost 4 bases and the J gene lost 2 bases, with 9 bases spanning the gap.

Only a few counts were recorded for this clonotype. The V gene is TRBV7-2, the J gene TRBJ1-1, with D unresolved. Per the germline V gene, CDR1 is SGHTA and CDR2 is FQGNSA. Trimming left V 3 bases short and J 8 bases short, with 13 bases between. The CDR3 is made up of 13 amino acids. CDR3 amino acids: CASSLNNGREAFF. The DNA for the CDR3 is TGTGCCAGCAGCTTGAACAACGGGCGGGAAGCTTTCTTT.

The chain joins TRBV5-1 to TRBJ2-7, with D possibly matching TRBD1 (5 bases). The CDR3 covers 15 residues. Germline CDR1 and CDR2: SGHRS and YFSETQ. Between the trimmed V and J ends, which lost 0 bases and 2 bases, there was a span of 12 bases. CDR3 residues: CASSLAGRVTYEQYF. The CDR3 coding sequence is TGCGCCAGCAGCTTGGCGGGCAGGGTCACCTACGAGCAGTACTTC. Variable domain in full (rest from reference TRBV5-1 and TRBJ2-7): KAGVTQTPRYLIKTRGQQVTLSCSPISGHRSVSWYQQTPGQGLQFLFEYFSETQRNKGNFPGRFSGRQFSNSRSEMNVSTLELGDSALYLCASSLAGRVTYEQYFGPGTRLTVT.

This chain connects TRBV12-3 or TRBV12-4 to TRBJ1-5; D is ambiguous. V lost 2 bases to trimming and J lost 7 bases, with 12 bases between them. The CDR3 is 14 amino acids. CDR3 bases: TGTGCCAGCAGTTTAAGCGCTCCTGGGCAGCCCCAGCATTTT. Its translation: CASSLSAPGQPQHF.

This clonotype occurred many times. The J gene is TRBJ1-1, the V gene TRBV5-1; tentative D call: TRBD1 (5 bases). The CDR3 consists of 13 residues. The V and J ends lost 0 bases and 7 bases respectively, with 10 bases between them. The germline gives CDR1 SGHRS, CDR2 YFSETQ. The CDR3 coding sequence is TGCGCCAGCAGCTTGGCGTGGGACGGTGAAGCTTTCTTT. Translation gives CASSLAWDGEAFF.